The rows below give T cell receptor beta chains drawn from one sample of a study of T-cell reconstitution after alpha-beta-depleted transplantation in children. From the PCR reads, TCRdb called clonotypes with MiXCR, one entry per CDR3 protein. The sample lists 490,000 or so distinct CDR3 sequences; around 13% were seen once. The sample consisted of PBMCs from the stem cell graft donor, taken from the stem cell graft. The receptors derive from a human donor who donated a stem cell graft to a child with combined immunodeficiency. Both conserved end residues are trimmed from each CDR3. The order of the fields is J gene, V gene, CDR3 protein.

j_gene: TRBJ1-2; v_gene: TRBV7-2; CDR3aa: ASSLASRGQGGYT
j_gene: TRBJ2-7; v_gene: TRBV9; CDR3aa: ASSVAASGAYEQY
j_gene: TRBJ2-2; v_gene: TRBV5-1; CDR3aa: ASKSRENTGELF
j_gene: TRBJ2-5; v_gene: TRBV20-1; CDR3aa: SAEILAGENQETQY
j_gene: TRBJ1-3; v_gene: TRBV5-1; CDR3aa: ASSLGNSGNTIY
j_gene: TRBJ1-2; v_gene: TRBV6-1; CDR3aa: ASKGTRVANYGYT
j_gene: TRBJ2-1; v_gene: TRBV20-1; CDR3aa: SARARDRGSPYNEQF
j_gene: TRBJ2-5; v_gene: TRBV12-3/TRBV12-4; CDR3aa: ASTPGSGDQY
j_gene: TRBJ2-7; v_gene: TRBV6-1; CDR3aa: ASSAVPYEQY
j_gene: TRBJ2-1; v_gene: TRBV27; CDR3aa: ASSPGLAGSNEQF
j_gene: TRBJ2-7; v_gene: TRBV5-1; CDR3aa: ASSLTSEYEQY
j_gene: TRBJ1-4; v_gene: TRBV18; CDR3aa: ASSQSEGREKLF
j_gene: TRBJ2-2; v_gene: TRBV18; CDR3aa: ASSGTSSNTGELF
j_gene: TRBJ1-5; v_gene: TRBV28; CDR3aa: ASRERDYGSNQPQH
j_gene: TRBJ2-1; v_gene: TRBV24-1; CDR3aa: ATRGPRNVNEQF
j_gene: TRBJ2-5; v_gene: TRBV12-3/TRBV12-4; CDR3aa: ASSSRDRGLYWSETQY
j_gene: TRBJ2-3; v_gene: TRBV29-1; CDR3aa: SVKGLAGLTDTQY
j_gene: TRBJ2-1; v_gene: TRBV10-3; CDR3aa: AIRDTSTAHNEQF
j_gene: TRBJ2-5; v_gene: TRBV29-1; CDR3aa: SVGQGQETQY
j_gene: TRBJ2-7; v_gene: TRBV5-5; CDR3aa: ASSLGERRNEQY
j_gene: TRBJ1-2; v_gene: TRBV7-8; CDR3aa: ASSSLSGWSGYT
j_gene: TRBJ2-2; v_gene: TRBV30; CDR3aa: AWSVRRADTGELF
j_gene: TRBJ2-3; v_gene: TRBV7-9; CDR3aa: ASSARQGWSDTQY
j_gene: TRBJ2-3; v_gene: TRBV25-1; CDR3aa: ASSDARGITDTQY
j_gene: TRBJ2-5; v_gene: TRBV7-9; CDR3aa: ASSLQEAETQY
j_gene: TRBJ1-2; v_gene: TRBV10-3; CDR3aa: AISEFNGNYGYT
j_gene: TRBJ2-1; v_gene: TRBV6-5; CDR3aa: ASSWGHEQF
j_gene: TRBJ1-2; v_gene: TRBV7-2; CDR3aa: ASSPRTGELGYGYT
j_gene: TRBJ2-3; v_gene: TRBV20-1; CDR3aa: RPLRSGYTDTQY
j_gene: TRBJ2-1; v_gene: TRBV29-1; CDR3aa: SVEDYTGLAGGHPF
j_gene: TRBJ1-2; v_gene: TRBV11-1; CDR3aa: ASSLGTGSGYT
j_gene: TRBJ2-3; v_gene: TRBV24-1; CDR3aa: ATRGAGGLTDTQY
j_gene: TRBJ2-3; v_gene: TRBV20-1; CDR3aa: SASEKRGRPDTQY
j_gene: TRBJ2-3; v_gene: TRBV20-1; CDR3aa: SAEIGKGISTDTQY
j_gene: TRBJ2-7; v_gene: TRBV3-1; CDR3aa: ASSQDSRADEQY
j_gene: TRBJ1-1; v_gene: TRBV29-1; CDR3aa: SGRQLYTEAF
j_gene: TRBJ1-1; v_gene: TRBV6-5; CDR3aa: ASSYSSGGSANTEAF
j_gene: TRBJ2-7; v_gene: TRBV10-3; CDR3aa: AIKGSTSYEQY
j_gene: TRBJ2-3; v_gene: TRBV25-1; CDR3aa: ASSELQGRDTQY
j_gene: TRBJ2-3; v_gene: TRBV3-1; CDR3aa: ASSLLGGTGTQY
j_gene: TRBJ2-5; v_gene: TRBV20-1; CDR3aa: SAVNAGGRKETQY